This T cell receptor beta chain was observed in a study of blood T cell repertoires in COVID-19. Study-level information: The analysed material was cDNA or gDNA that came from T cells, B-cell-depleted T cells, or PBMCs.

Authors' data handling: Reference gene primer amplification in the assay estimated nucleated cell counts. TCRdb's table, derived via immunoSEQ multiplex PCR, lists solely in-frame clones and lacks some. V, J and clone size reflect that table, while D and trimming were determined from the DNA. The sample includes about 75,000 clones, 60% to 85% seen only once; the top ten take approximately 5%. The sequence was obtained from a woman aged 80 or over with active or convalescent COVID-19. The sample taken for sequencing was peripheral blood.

CDR3 sequence reads: CASLAGQGTYGYTF. For the CDR3, the DNA is TGTGCCAGCTTGGCAGGGCAGGGGACCTATGGCTACACCTTC. The chain has TRBV18 and TRBJ1-2, with D perhaps TRBD1 (6 bases). Germline assignment: CDR1 KGHSH and CDR2 LQKENI. The length of the CDR3 is 14 residues. With 7 bases removed from V and 4 bases from J, the gap between germline ends came to 16 bases.